This T cell receptor beta chain came from a study of OX40 agonist ivuxolimab in advanced cancers. Study results and limitations: It was not determined which antigens were specifically recognized by the peripheral T cells that had undergone clonal expansion. Clonal expansion was among the lowest in partial responders at 0.1-3.0 mg/kg, especially CD8+.

As concerns this clone: Its antigen is unidentified.

CDR1 SGHVS and CDR2 FQNEAQ come from the germline V gene. Trimming shortened V by 1 base and J by 5 bases, and 14 bases separated the two germline ends. The CDR3 totals 16 residues. Repertoires were generated with immunoSEQ multiplex PCR, while TCRdb's copy carries only in-frame clones and drops some. The table lists roughly 75,000 clones, over 85% of them singletons. This chain joins TRBV7-8 and TRBJ2-2; D remains unclear. The TCR sequence derives from an adult with an advanced solid tumor such as melanoma, head and neck, liver or kidney cancer. The sample was CD4+ or CD8+ T cells sorted from blood, taken in a trial of the OX40 agonist ivuxolimab. Written as DNA, the CDR3 is TGTGCCAGCAGCTTAGTTCCCGTGCTAGGTACCGGGGAGCTGTTTTTT. Amino acids: CASSLVPVLGTGELFF.